The 2 T cell receptor beta chains presented below share a single source sample, sequenced in a study of cytomegalovirus exposure and HLA in healthy donors. A multiplex PCR was run with 60 Vbeta primers and 13 Jbeta primers. Assay used: immunoSEQ multiplex PCR; TCRdb lists only in-frame clones, some missing. The repertoire includes 120,000 to 150,000 clones, roughly four fifths of them detected once, and approximately 5.7% sits in the top ten. Material for sequencing was PBMCs. The receptors come from a man aged 30-40 years in good health and CMV-seropositive.

The chain uses TRBV6-6 and TRBJ1-1; D gene unclear. The CDR3 sequence is 14 residues long. In germline, CDR1 is MNHNY, CDR2 SVGAGI (reference sequence). V dropped 5 bases and J dropped 0 bases, with 10 bases sitting between them. CDR3 residues: CASSPETLNTEAFF. Written as DNA, the CDR3 is TGTGCCAGCAGTCCAGAGACACTGAACACTGAAGCTTTCTTT.

The chain couples TRBV7-9 to TRBJ1-5, with D perhaps TRBD1 (6 bases). CDR3 length: 16 amino acids. V was clipped by 2 bases and J by 6 bases, with 17 bases between them. The germline V gene encodes CDR1 SEHNR and CDR2 FQNEAQ (reference sequence). As DNA, the CDR3 is TGTGCCAGCAGCTTATGGGGGCCGGGGGGGCCTCAGCCCCAGCATTTT. Translated, it gives CASSLWGPGGPQPQHF.